These T cell receptor beta chains were read from a single sample in a study of a mutant IDH1 vaccine in newly diagnosed glioma. Some clones are missing from TCRdb's copy, which holds only in-frame ones; the method was immunoSEQ multiplex PCR. Of roughly 51,000 clones in the sample, roughly 80% were seen once. These TCRs' antigens remain unknown. The input for sequencing was PBMCs, taken from a glioma patient whose treatment included an IDH1 peptide vaccine. These receptors came from a man in his forties with glioma. The CDR3 runs from the conserved cysteine through the conserved F or W. The D gene is left open where the match is weak. Only part of the rows carry a size: once, few, many, or a class if the clone is expanded.

>TRBV2|NA|NA|TRBJ1-1
CASSEETDAEAFF
TGTGCCAGCAGTGAAGAGACAGACGCTGAAGCTTTCTTT
>TRBV19|NA|NA|TRBJ1-5
CASSIVGQYSNQPQHF
TGTGCCAGTAGTATAGTAGGCCAGTATAGCAATCAGCCCCAGCATTTT
>TRBV6-1|NA|NA|TRBJ1-5
CASNGQRNQPQHF
TGTGCCAGCAACGGACAGCGCAATCAGCCCCAGCATTTT
>TRBV5-1|NA|NA|TRBJ2-3
CASSFRTDTQYF
TGCGCCAGCAGCTTCCGCACAGATACGCAGTATTTT
>TRBV15|NA|NA|TRBJ2-7
CATSRVGYEQYF
TGTGCCACCAGCAGAGTAGGGTACGAGCAGTACTTC
>TRBV20-1|NA|NA|TRBJ2-1
CSAFSSIEQFF
TGCAGTGCTTTTAGTTCAATTGAGCAGTTCTTC
>TRBV9|NA|few|TRBJ2-2
CASSSRTGFGGELFF
TGTGCCAGCAGCTCCAGAACAGGGTTCGGCGGGGAGCTGTTTTTT
>TRBV7-8|NA|NA|TRBJ2-6
CASSQGPGGAGANVLTF
TGTGCCAGCAGCCAAGGGCCGGGGGGCGCTGGGGCCAACGTCCTGACTTTC
>TRBV5-1|TRBD1|NA|TRBJ2-3
CASSLRTGEDGVQYF
TGCGCCAGCAGCTTGAGGACAGGGGAGGATGGGGTGCAGTATTTT
>TRBV10-2|NA|few|TRBJ2-7
CASSAIGLGAVYEQYF
TGCGCCAGCAGTGCCATCGGTTTGGGGGCGGTGTACGAGCAGTACTTC
>TRBV6-6|TRBD1|NA|TRBJ2-1
CASSDTGGQNEQFF
TGTGCCAGCAGCGACACAGGGGGCCAGAATGAGCAGTTCTTC